This TCR beta chain was sequenced in a study of T cells in Graves' hyperthyroidism and ophthalmopathy. Study information: Pretreatment peripheral blood was obtained at initial diagnosis.

Amplification targeted TCR beta CDR3 regions from RNA transcripts. A first-round RT-PCR of the TCR CDR3 used the HTBI primer set. One entry per CDR3 protein results from TCRdb running MiXCR on the multiplex PCR reads. The sample holds roughly 290,000 distinct CDR3 sequences, about 15% seen once. The CDR3 has 13 residues. V lost 7 bases to trimming and J lost 6 bases, with 17 bases between them. Germline values: CDR1 SGDLS, CDR2 YYNGEE. This chain joins TRBV9 and TRBJ2-7; D possibly corresponds to TRBD2 (5 bases). The TCR comes from a woman in her fifties or sixties with Graves' ophthalmopathy. The sample consisted of blood. The CDR3 protein is CASGLLAESEQYF. CDR3 DNA: TGTGCCAGCGGACTTCTAGCAGAGTCCGAGCAGTACTTC.